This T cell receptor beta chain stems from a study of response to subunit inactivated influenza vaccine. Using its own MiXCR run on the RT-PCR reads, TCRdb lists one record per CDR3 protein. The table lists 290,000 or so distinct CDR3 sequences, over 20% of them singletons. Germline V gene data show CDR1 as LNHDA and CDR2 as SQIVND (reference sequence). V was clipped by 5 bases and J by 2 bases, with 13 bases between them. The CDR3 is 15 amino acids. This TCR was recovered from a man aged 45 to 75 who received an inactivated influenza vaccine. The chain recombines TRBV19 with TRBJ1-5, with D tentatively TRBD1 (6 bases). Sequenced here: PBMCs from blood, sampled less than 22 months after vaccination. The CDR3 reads CASSVQGSRNQPQHF. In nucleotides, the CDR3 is TGTGCCAGTAGTGTACAGGGTTCTCGCAATCAGCCCCAGCATTTT.